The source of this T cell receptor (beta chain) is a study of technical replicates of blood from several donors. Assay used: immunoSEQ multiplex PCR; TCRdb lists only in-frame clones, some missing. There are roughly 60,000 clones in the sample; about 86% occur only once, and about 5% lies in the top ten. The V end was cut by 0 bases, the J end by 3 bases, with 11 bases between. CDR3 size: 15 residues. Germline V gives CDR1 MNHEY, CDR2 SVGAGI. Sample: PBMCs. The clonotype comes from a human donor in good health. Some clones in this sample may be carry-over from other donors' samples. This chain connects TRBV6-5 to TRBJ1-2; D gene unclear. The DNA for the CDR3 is TGTGCCAGCAGTTACTCGATGTCCCAGGACTATGGCTACACCTTC. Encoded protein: CASSYSMSQDYGYTF.